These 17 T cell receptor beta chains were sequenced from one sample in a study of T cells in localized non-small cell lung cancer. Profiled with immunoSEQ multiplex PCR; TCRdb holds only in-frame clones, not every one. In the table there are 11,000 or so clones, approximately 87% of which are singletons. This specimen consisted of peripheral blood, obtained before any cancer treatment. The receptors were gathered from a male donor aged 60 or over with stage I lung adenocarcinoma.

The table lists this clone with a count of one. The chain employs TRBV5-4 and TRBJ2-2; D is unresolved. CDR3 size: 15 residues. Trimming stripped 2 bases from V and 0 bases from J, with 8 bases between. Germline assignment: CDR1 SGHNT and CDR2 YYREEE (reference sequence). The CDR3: CASSFPLSNTGELFF. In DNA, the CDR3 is TGTGCCAGCAGCTTTCCACTATCGAACACCGGGGAGCTGTTTTTT.

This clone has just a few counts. CDR3 residues: CASGQAFYGYTF. CDR3 nucleotide sequence: TGTGCCTCGGGACAAGCCTTCTATGGCTACACCTTC. The chain carries TRBV30 and TRBJ1-2; possible D gene TRBD1, 6 bases. The CDR3 spans 12 residues. In germline, CDR1 is GTSNPN, CDR2 SVGIG (reference sequence). V was pared by 7 bases and J by 4 bases, with 13 bases between. Filled out from reference TRBV30 and TRBJ1-2, the complete variable domain reads SQTIHQWPATLVQPVGSPLSLECTVEGTSNPNLYWYRQAAGRGLQLLFYSVGIGQISSEVPQNLSASRPQDRQFILSSKKLLLSDSGFYLCASGQAFYGYTFGSGTRLTVV.

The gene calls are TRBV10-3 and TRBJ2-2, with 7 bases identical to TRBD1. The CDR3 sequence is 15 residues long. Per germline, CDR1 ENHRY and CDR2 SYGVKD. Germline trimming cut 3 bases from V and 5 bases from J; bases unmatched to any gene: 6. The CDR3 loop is CAISETGVGTGELFF. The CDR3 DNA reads TGTGCCATCAGTGAAACAGGGGTTGGGACCGGGGAGCTGTTTTTT.

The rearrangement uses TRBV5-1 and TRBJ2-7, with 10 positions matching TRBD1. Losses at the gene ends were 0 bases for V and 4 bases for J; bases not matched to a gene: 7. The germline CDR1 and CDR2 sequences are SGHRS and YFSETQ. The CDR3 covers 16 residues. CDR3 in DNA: TGCGCCAGCAGCTTGGGCCTTAGGACAGGGGGTTACGAGCAGTACTTC. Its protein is CASSLGLRTGGYEQYF.

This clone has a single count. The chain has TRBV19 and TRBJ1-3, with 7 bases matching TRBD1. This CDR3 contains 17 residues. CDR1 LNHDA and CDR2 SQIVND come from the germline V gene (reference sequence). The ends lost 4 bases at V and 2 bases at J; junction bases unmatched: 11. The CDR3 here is CASSTRMPGQTGNTIYF. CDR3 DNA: TGTGCCAGTAGTACGAGAATGCCGGGACAGACTGGAAACACCATATATTTT.

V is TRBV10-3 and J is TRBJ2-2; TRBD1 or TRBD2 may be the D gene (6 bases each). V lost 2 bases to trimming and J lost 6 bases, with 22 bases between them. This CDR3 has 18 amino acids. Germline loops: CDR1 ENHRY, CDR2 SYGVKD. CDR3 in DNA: TGTGCCATCAGTGAGGCGAGGGGGGTTCTCTTTCCGGCCGGGGAGCTGTTTTTT. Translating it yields CAISEARGVLFPAGELFF.

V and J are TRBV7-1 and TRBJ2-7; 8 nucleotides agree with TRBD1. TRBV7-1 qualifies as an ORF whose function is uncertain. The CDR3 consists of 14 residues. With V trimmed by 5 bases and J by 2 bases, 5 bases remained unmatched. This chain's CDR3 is CASSPGQGPYEQYF. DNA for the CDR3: TGTGCCAGCAGCCCCGGACAGGGCCCCTACGAGCAGTACTTC.

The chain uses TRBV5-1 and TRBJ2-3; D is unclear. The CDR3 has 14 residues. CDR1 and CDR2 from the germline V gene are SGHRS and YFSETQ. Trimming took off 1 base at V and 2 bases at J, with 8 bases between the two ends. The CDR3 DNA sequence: TGCGCCAGCAGCTTGATGGTAAACACAGATACGCAGTATTTT. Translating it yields CASSLMVNTDTQYF.

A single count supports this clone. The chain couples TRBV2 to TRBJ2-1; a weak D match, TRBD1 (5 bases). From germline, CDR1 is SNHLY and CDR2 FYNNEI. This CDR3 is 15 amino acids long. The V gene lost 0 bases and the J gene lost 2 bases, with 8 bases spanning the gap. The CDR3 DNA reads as TGTGCCAGCAGTGAAGCGCAGGGTGCCTACAATGAGCAGTTCTTC. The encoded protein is CASSEAQGAYNEQFF.

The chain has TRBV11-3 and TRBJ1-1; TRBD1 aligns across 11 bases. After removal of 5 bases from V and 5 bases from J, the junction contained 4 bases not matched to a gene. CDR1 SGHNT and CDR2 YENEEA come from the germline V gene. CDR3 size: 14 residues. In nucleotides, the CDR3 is TGTGCCAGCAGCCCGGACAGGGGGCCTACTGAAGCTTTCTTT. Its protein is CASSPDRGPTEAFF.

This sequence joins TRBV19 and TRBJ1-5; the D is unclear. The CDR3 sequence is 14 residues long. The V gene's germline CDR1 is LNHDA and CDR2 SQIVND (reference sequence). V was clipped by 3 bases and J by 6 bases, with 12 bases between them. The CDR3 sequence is CASSIREAGQPQHF. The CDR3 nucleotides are TGTGCCAGTAGTATTCGCGAGGCCGGTCAGCCCCAGCATTTT.

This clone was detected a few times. The CDR3 spells CASSLASYSPLHF. CDR3 in DNA: TGTGCCAGCAGCTTAGCGAGTTATTCACCCCTCCACTTT. The rearrangement uses TRBV11-3 and TRBJ1-6; no clear D. CDR1 SGHNT and CDR2 YENEEA come from the germline V gene. CDR3 size: 13 residues. The V and J ends lost 1 base and 8 bases respectively, with 6 bases between them.

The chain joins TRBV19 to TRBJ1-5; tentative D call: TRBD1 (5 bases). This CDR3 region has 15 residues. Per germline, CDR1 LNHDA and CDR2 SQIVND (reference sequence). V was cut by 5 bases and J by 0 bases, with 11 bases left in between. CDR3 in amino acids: CASSYQGYSNQPQHF. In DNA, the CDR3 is TGTGCCAGTAGTTACCAGGGATATAGCAATCAGCCCCAGCATTTT.

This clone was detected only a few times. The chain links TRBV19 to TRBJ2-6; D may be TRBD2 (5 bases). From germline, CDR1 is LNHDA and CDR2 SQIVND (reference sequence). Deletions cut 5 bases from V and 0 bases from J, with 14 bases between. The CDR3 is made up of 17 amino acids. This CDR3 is CASSLRVRGSGANVLTF. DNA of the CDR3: TGTGCCAGTAGTCTCCGAGTCCGGGGCTCTGGGGCCAACGTCCTGACTTTC.

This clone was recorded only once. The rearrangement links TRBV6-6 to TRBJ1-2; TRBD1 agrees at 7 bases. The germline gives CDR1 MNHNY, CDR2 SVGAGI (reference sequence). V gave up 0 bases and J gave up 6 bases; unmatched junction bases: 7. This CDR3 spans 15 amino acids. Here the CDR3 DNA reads TGTGCCAGCAGTTACTCAGGGGGCTATGCCCATGGCTACACCTTC. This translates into CASSYSGGYAHGYTF.

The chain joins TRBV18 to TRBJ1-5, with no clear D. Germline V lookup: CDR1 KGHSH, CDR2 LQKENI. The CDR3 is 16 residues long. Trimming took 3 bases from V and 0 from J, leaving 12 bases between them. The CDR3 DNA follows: TGTGCCAGCTCACCCGGAGCTGAAAATAGCAATCAGCCCCAGCATTTT. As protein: CASSPGAENSNQPQHF.

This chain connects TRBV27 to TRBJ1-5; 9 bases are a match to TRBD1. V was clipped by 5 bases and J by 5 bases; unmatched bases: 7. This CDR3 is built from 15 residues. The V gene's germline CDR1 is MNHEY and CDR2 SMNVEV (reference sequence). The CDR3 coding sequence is TGTGCCAGCAGTCCCACAGGGGGCCGCCATCAGCCCCAGCATTTT. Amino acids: CASSPTGGRHQPQHF.